The text below deals with one TCR beta chain. CDR1 SGHRS and CDR2 YFSETQ come from the germline V gene. Between the trimmed V and J ends, which lost 5 bases and 3 bases, there was a span of 11 bases. The CDR3 consists of 14 residues. This entry comes from a study of identical twins. TCRdb fed the 5' RACE reads into MiXCR, producing one record per CDR3 protein. The sample lists some 440,000 distinct CDR3 sequences, 20% to 25% occurring once. The same sample was also studied in work on T cells expressing NK-cell markers. That report notes: Restriction of sorting to alpha-beta TCR T cells was accomplished in several experiments using an anti-gamma-delta TCR antibody.

The chain is built from TRBV5-1 and TRBJ2-2; possibly TRBD1 for D (6 bases). This TCR derives from a woman aged 18-30 years in good health. The specimen was CD4+ T cells sorted from blood. CDR3 region: CASRRPGDTGELFF. The CDR3 region has the DNA TGCGCCAGCAGACGGCCAGGGGACACCGGGGAGCTGTTTTTT.